Each of the 4 T cell receptor beta chains below was sequenced from the same sample in a study of blood T cell repertoires in COVID-19. Produced via immunoSEQ multiplex PCR; TCRdb's table is partial and in-frame only. This sample has fewer than 250,000 clones, with 70% to 90% found just once. Sequencing input: peripheral blood. Receptors originate from a man aged 25 to 45 with acute or convalescent COVID-19.

This sequence joins TRBV25-1 and TRBJ1-6; TRBD1 aligns across 12 bases. The trim removed 6 bases at V and 8 bases at J, leaving 2 bases unmatched. In germline, CDR1 is MGHDK, CDR2 SYGVNS. The CDR3 extends over 14 amino acids. The CDR3 nucleotides read TGTGCCAGCAGGGGGACAGGGGGCGATTCACCCCTCCACTTT. It translates to CASRGTGGDSPLHF.

The chain uses TRBV19 and TRBJ1-2, with 10 positions matching TRBD1. Trimming at V came to 8 bases and at J to 7 bases, leaving 16 bases not matched to a gene. Germline V gene lookup returns CDR1 LNHDA and CDR2 SQIVND (reference sequence). This CDR3 spans 16 amino acids. The CDR3 protein is CASLIDRDRGIGGYTF. The CDR3 nucleotides are TGTGCCAGTTTGATCGACCGGGACAGGGGAATTGGTGGCTACACCTTC.

The chain recombines TRBV6-5 with TRBJ1-5; no clear D. Trimming pared 4 bases from V and 7 bases from J, leaving 5 bases between. This CDR3 contains 11 residues. Germline V gene lookup returns CDR1 MNHEY and CDR2 SVGAGI. The CDR3 bases are TGTGCCAGCAGTTTAGTGCAGCCCCAGCATTTT. It is translated as CASSLVQPQHF.

The chain has TRBV5-4 and TRBJ1-2; tentatively, D is TRBD1 (5 bases). Deletions cut 0 bases from V and 5 bases from J, with 11 bases between. This CDR3 has 14 amino acids. The V gene's germline CDR1 is SGHNT and CDR2 YYREEE (reference sequence). CDR3 residues: CASSLEGNRYGYTF. Here the CDR3 DNA reads TGTGCCAGCAGCTTGGAGGGGAATCGGTATGGCTACACCTTC. Full variable domain (outside the CDR3, taken from reference TRBV5-4 and TRBJ1-2): ETGVTQSPTHLIKTRGQQVTLRCSSQSGHNTVSWYQQALGQGPQFIFQYYREEENGRGNFPPRFSGLQFPNYSSELNVNALELDDSALYLCASSLEGNRYGYTFGSGTRLTVV.